The TCR beta chain under discussion was sequenced for a study of beta chain features in type 1 diabetes. Study-level information: All samples combined gave roughly 110,000,000 sorted cells for examination. The study, taken as a whole, reports: The study found fewer insertions and more deletions at VDJ junctions in type 1 diabetes patients.

This clone has a single count. Its target is unknown. The CDR3 covers 14 residues. The V end was cut by 5 bases, the J end by 2 bases, with 13 bases between. The germline V gene has CDR1 KGHSH and CDR2 LQKENI. Isolated RNA was reverse transcribed in full, so expressed TCRB transcripts were sequenced. Assay: immunoSEQ multiplex PCR; the TCRdb copy retains only in-frame clones and omits some. Among about 42,000 clones listed, about 50% were seen once. The chain links TRBV18 to TRBJ2-7, with a tentative D call TRBD2 (5 bases). Sample: stem cell memory CD4+ T cells from blood. This clonotype was obtained from a woman aged 30 to 39 in good health. This chain's CDR3 is CASSFSGSPYEQYF. For the CDR3, the DNA is TGTGCCAGCTCATTTTCGGGATCCCCCTACGAGCAGTACTTC.